This TCR beta chain was identified during a study of blood T cell repertoires in COVID-19. Germline loops: CDR1 LNHDA, CDR2 SQIVND (reference sequence). The CDR3 length is 15 residues. The ends were cut back, 5 bases at V and 6 bases at J, with 16 bases in the middle. Only in-frame clones appear in the TCRdb table, and some are missing; sequencing was by immunoSEQ multiplex PCR. The sample carries under 250,000 clones, roughly nine tenths recorded once. The sequence came from a man aged 55 to 70 with acute or convalescent COVID-19. This sequence joins TRBV19 and TRBJ2-2; the D is unclear. The sample comprised peripheral blood. This CDR3 is CASSYQASWPGELFF. CDR3 DNA: TGTGCCAGTAGTTACCAGGCCAGTTGGCCCGGGGAGCTGTTTTTT.